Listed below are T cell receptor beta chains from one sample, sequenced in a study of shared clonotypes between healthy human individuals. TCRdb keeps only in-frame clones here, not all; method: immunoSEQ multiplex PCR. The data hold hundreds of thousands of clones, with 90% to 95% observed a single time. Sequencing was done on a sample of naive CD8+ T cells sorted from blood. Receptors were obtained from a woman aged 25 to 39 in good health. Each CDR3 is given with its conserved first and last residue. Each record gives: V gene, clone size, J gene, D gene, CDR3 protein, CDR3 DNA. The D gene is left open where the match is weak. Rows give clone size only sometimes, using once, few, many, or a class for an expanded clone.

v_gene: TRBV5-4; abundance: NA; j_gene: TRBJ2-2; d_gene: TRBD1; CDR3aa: CASSLDRGVAGELFF; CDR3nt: TGTGCCAGCAGTTTGGACAGGGGTGTCGCCGGGGAGCTGTTTTTT
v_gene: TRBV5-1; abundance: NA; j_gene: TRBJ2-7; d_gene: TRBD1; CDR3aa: CASSPDRGSDEQYF; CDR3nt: TGCGCCAGCAGCCCGGACAGGGGTTCAGACGAGCAGTACTTC
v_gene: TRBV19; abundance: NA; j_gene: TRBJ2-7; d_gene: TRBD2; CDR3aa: CASRAAGTSGYEQYF; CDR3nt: TGTGCCAGCCGGGCTGCCGGGACTAGCGGCTACGAGCAGTACTTC
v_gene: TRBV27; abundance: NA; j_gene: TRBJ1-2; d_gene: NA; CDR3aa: CASSLSPGSGYTF; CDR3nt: TGTGCCAGCAGTTTATCCCCCGGGTCGGGCTACACCTTC
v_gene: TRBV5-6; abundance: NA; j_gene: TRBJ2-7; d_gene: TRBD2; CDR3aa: CASSDKGLAGGSSYEQYF; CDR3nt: TGTGCCAGCAGCGATAAGGGACTAGCGGGAGGAAGCTCCTACGAGCAGTACTTC
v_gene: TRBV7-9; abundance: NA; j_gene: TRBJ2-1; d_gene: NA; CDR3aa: CASSLDRDPKNNEQFF; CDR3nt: TGTGCCAGCAGCTTGGACCGGGACCCCAAAAACAATGAGCAGTTCTTC
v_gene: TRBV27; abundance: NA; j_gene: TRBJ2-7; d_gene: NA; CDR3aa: CASSTADGSYEQYF; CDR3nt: TGTGCCAGCAGTACGGCCGACGGCTCCTACGAGCAGTACTTC
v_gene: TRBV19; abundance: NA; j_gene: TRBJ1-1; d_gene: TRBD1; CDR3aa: CASSASGTDLKTEAFF; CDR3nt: TGTGCCAGTAGTGCCTCCGGGACAGATCTTAAGACTGAAGCTTTCTTT
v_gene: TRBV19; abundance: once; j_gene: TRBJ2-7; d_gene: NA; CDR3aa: CASSIGLPYEQYF; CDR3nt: TGTGCCAGTAGTATAGGCTTACCTTACGAGCAGTACTTC
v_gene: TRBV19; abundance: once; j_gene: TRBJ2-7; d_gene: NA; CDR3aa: CASSITVGQYEQYF; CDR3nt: TGTGCCAGTAGTATAACAGTAGGGCAATACGAGCAGTACTTC
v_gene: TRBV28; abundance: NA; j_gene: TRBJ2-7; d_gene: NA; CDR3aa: CASSSRREDSQGYEQYF; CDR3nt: TGTGCCAGCAGTTCCCGCCGTGAGGATAGTCAGGGCTACGAGCAGTACTTC
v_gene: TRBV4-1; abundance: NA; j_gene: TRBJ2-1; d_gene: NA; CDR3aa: CASRQRGGTSYNEQFF; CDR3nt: TGCGCCAGCAGACAAAGAGGGGGGACCTCCTACAATGAGCAGTTCTTC
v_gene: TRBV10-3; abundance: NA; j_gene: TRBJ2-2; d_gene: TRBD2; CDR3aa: CAISPSGRATGELFF; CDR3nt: TGTGCCATCAGTCCTAGCGGGAGGGCCACCGGGGAGCTGTTTTTT
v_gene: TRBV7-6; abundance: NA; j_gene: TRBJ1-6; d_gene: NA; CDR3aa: CASSTGLGGSPLHF; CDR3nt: TGTGCCAGCAGCACGGGTCTAGGGGGTTCACCCCTCCACTTT
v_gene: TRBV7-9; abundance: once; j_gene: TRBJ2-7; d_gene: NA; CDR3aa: CASSNSGDEQYF; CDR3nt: TGTGCCAGCAGCAACTCAGGGGACGAGCAGTACTTC
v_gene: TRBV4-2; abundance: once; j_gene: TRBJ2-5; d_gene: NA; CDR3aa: CASSQVKYGIAQETQYF; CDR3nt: TGTGCCAGCAGCCAAGTCAAATACGGGATCGCCCAAGAGACCCAGTACTTC
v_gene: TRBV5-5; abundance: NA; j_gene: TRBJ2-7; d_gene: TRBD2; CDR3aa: CASSLTGGPLEEQYF; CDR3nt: TGTGCCAGCAGCTTGACGGGAGGGCCCCTCGAGGAGCAGTACTTC